This TCR beta chain was recorded in a study of T-cell memory formation after mild COVID-19 (dated by TCRdb to the early 2020s). Concerning the study at large: TCR sequence clusters from the two donors were found to be largely donor specific. In a couple of donors, T-cell clones that expanded and contracted after mild COVID-19 were followed by sequencing TCRalpha and TCRbeta repertoires longitudinally. Two young, previously healthy adult volunteers, one female and one male, were included in the cohort. Study-level results and caveats: Only two mild cases were covered by the study, and larger cohorts that include severe cases with pre-infection samples were considered necessary. Contracting CD4+ clones were found mainly in CM and EM memory subsets, while CD8+ clones were enriched in EMRA. Some responding clones were found in pre-infection memory, which suggests that pre-existing cross-reactive memory T cells took part in the SARS-CoV-2 response. Clones contracting from day 15 to 85 had balanced CD4/CD8 phenotypes, while a second wave expanding from day 15 to 37 was biased towards CD4+. Whether the second-wave clones peaking on day 37 were SARS-CoV-2 specific was not confirmed.

Sequenced on an Illumina NovaSeq 6000. cDNA libraries for TCRalpha and TCRbeta were prepared by 5'RACE using constant-segment primers, with sample barcodes and unique molecular identifiers added. Trizol reagent was used to extract RNA from every sample. Amplification of the libraries took two PCR steps, and the second step added a second sample barcode plus Illumina TruSeq adapters. Libraries were sequenced on an Illumina NovaSeq with 2 x 150 bp paired-end reads. In the original analysis: Reads were demultiplexed and collapsed into UMI-guided consensus sequences with migec v1.2.7. Using mixcr v2.1.11, UMI consensuses were aligned to TRA and TRB V and J templates and then assembled into clonotypes. A clonotype was counted as expanded or contracted only if both edgeR and NoisET called the change significant, with noise models trained on biological replicates. For edgeR calls, a false discovery rate-adjusted p below 0.01 and a log2 fold-change threshold of 1 were applied. As an exploratory analysis of dynamics, max-normalized trajectories of the 1000 most abundant clonotypes were examined with PCA combined with hierarchical clustering. The CD4 or CD8 phenotype of responding clones was assigned using the separately sequenced CD4+ and CD8+ repertoires. TCRdb itself trimmed the public reads at Q25 with fastp, ran MiXCR and retained productive beta chains. For every CDR3 protein sequence, its rows merge into one entry that carries the most common genes and DNA. The V and J calls shown here were made by TCRdb, not taken from the authors' results. This sample lists about 340,000 distinct CDR3 sequences; 10% to 15% were detected once. The ten largest clones capture around 21% of the sample.

V and J lose 6 bases and 6 bases, and a span of 14 bases separates them. From the cysteine through the phenylalanine, the CDR3 covers 14 amino acids. CDR3 DNA is the only sequence kept; it has 42 bases, read in frame from the first base. CDR1 and CDR2, per the germline V gene, are SGHTA and FQGNSA. To note about this clonotype: Which antigen it targets is not known. No much larger clone is present one base from it, and per-base qualities are unavailable.

Ficoll-Paque density gradient centrifugation was the method used to isolate PBMCs. Recombination joined TRBV7-2 with TRBJ2-2, with TRBD2 perhaps the D gene, on 7 matching bases. This receptor was identified in a man aged 18-30 years who had mild COVID-19 (a few samples of this study predate the infection). The sample titles of this study are shuffled in the database, so cell type and time point are left out; the donor was told from shared clones. The specimen was PBMCs or a T cell subset sorted from them (not recorded which). The CDR3 protein: CASSLQGGAGELFF. The sequenced DNA: TGTGCCAGCAGTTTACAGGGAGGGGCCGGGGAGCTGTTTTTT.